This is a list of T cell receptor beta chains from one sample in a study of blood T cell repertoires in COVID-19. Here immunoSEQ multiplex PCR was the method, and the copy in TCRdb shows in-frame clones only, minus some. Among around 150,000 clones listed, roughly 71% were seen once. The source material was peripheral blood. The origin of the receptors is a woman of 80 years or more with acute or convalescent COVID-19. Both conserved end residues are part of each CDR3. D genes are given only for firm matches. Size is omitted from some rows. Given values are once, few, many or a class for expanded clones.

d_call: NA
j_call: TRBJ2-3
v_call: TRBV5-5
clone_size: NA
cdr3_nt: TGTGCCAGCAGCTTTTACTCTAGCACAGATACGCAGTATTTT
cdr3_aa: CASSFYSSTDTQYF

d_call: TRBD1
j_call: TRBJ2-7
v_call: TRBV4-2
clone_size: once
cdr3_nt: TGTGCCAGCAGCCAGACGTGGACAGGGGGGAGAAGAGGCGAGCAGTACTTC
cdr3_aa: CASSQTWTGGRRGEQYF

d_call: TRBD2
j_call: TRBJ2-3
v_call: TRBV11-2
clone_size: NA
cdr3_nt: TGTGCCAGCAGCGAGCGGGGAGGGGGCACAGATACGCAGTATTTT
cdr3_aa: CASSERGGGTDTQYF

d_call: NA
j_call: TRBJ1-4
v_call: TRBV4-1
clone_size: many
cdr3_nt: TGCGCCAGCAGCCAAGAAGGGGGTTATGAAAAACTGTTTTTT
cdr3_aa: CASSQEGGYEKLFF

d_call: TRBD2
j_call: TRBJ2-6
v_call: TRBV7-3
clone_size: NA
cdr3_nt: TGTGCCAGCAGCTCCCGGGGGGGACCTGGGGCCAACGTCCTGACTTTC
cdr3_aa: CASSSRGGPGANVLTF

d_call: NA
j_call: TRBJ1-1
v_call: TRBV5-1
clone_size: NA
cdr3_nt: TGCGCCAGCAGCTTTGGGGGCCCGAACACTGAAGCTTTCTTT
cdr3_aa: CASSFGGPNTEAFF

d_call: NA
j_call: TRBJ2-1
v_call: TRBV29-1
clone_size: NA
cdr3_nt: TGCAGCGCAACTAGTCTCCATGAGCAGTTCTTC
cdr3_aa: CSATSLHEQFF

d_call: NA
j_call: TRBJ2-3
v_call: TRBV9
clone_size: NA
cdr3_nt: TGTGCCAGCAGCGCCTCCCAGGTACCCACAGATACGCAGTATTTT
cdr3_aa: CASSASQVPTDTQYF

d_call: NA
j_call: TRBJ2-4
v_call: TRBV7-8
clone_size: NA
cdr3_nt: TGTGCCAGCAGCTTAGGCCTCGAGGGCATTCAGTACTTC
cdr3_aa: CASSLGLEGIQYF

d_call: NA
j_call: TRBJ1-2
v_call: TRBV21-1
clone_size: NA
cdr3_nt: TGTGCCCTCTGGGGCATTTTTTATGGCTACACCTTC
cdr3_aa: CALWGIFYGYTF

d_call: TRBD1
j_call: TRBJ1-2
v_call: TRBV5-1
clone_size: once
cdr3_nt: TGCGCCAGCAGCGGACCCGGGACAGGGACCTATGGCTACACCTTC
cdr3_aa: CASSGPGTGTYGYTF

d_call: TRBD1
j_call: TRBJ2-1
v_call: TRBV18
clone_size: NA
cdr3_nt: TGTGCCAGCTCACCAAGGGACAGGGGGGAGCAGTTCTTC
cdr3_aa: CASSPRDRGEQFF

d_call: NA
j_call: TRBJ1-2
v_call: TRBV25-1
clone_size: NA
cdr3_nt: TGTGCCAGCAGTCCACACTCCAACAGGGTCGGCTACACCTTC
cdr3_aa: CASSPHSNRVGYTF

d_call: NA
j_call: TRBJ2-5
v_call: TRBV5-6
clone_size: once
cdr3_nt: TGTGCCAGCGACACTCGGGGTTCCCTAGAGCCTCAAGAGACCCAGTACTTC
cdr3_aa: CASDTRGSLEPQETQYF

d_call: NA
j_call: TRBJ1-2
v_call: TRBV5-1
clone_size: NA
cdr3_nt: TGCGCCAGCAGCTTGGCCAGGGGCCGAGGCTACACCTTC
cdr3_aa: CASSLARGRGYTF

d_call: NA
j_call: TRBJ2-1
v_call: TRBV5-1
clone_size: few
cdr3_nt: TGCGCCAGCAGCTTGGAAGGCTCCGGCCCGGAGCCAAAGTTCTTC
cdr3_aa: CASSLEGSGPEPKFF

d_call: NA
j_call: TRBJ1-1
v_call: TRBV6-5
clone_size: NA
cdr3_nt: TGTGCCAGCAGTAATACAGGGACTGAAGCTTTCTTT
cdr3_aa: CASSNTGTEAFF

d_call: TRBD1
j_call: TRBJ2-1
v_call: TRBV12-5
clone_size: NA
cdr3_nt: TGTGCTAGTGGTCCTCCCGGGACAGACAGTTACAATGAGCAGTTCTTC
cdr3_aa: CASGPPGTDSYNEQFF

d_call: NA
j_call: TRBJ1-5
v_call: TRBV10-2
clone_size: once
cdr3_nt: TGCGCCAGCACCTCTGAAGGGAGGCAGCCCCAGCATTTT
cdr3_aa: CASTSEGRQPQHF

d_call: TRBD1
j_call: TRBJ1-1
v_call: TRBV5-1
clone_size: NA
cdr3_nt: TGCGCCAGCAGCCTACCGGGACAGGGGAGCACTGAAGCTTTCTTT
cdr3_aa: CASSLPGQGSTEAFF

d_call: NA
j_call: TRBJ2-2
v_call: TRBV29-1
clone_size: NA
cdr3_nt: TGCAGCGTGGCCCTTTGGTACACCGGGGAGCTGTTTTTT
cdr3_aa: CSVALWYTGELFF

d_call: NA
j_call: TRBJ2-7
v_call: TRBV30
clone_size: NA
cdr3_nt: TGTGCCTGGACCTCGATGACAACCTACGAGCAGTACTTC
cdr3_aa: CAWTSMTTYEQYF

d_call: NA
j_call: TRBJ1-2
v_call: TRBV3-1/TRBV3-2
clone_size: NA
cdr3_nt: TGTGCCAGCAGCCCAGGGGACACGGCCAGACTTAACTATGGCTACACCTTC
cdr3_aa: CASSPGDTARLNYGYTF

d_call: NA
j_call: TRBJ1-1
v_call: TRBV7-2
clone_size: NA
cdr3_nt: TGTGCCAGCAGCTCATACTCCGGGAACACTGAAGCTTTCTTT
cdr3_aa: CASSSYSGNTEAFF

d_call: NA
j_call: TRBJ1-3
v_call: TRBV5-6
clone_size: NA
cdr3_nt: TGTGCCAGCAGCGAGGGACACCCGGCGCTCTCTGGAAACACCATATATTTT
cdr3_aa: CASSEGHPALSGNTIYF

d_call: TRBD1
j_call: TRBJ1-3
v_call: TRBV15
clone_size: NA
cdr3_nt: TGTGCCACCAGCAGAGATCGGACAGGGGGAGGAAACACCATATATTTT
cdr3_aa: CATSRDRTGGGNTIYF

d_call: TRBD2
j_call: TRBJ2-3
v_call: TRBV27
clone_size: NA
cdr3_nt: TGTGCCAGCAGACTAGCGGTAGGACGCACAGATACGCAGTATTTT
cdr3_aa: CASRLAVGRTDTQYF

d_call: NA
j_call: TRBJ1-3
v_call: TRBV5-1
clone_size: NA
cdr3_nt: TGCGCCAGCAGCCCCCGAGTAGCGGTGGCTCCTGGAAACACCATATATTTT
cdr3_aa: CASSPRVAVAPGNTIYF

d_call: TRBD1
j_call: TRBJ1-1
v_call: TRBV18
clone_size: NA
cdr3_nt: TGTGCCAGCTCAGCTCGGACAGGGGCCTTTCGGACTGAAGCTTTCTTT
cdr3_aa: CASSARTGAFRTEAFF

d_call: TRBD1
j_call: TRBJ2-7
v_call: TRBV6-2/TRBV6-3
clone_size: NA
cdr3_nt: TGTGCCAGCAGTACGAGACAGGGGGCTCTCTACGAGCAGTACTTC
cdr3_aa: CASSTRQGALYEQYF

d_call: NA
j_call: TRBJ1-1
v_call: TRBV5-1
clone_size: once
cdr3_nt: TGCGCCAGCAGCTGGGACTTGAACACTGAAGCTTTCTTT
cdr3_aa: CASSWDLNTEAFF

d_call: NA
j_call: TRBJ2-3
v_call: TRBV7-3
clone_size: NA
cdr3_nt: TGTGCCAGCAGCTTAAGTCCGAGTAACACAGATACGCAGTATTTT
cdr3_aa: CASSLSPSNTDTQYF

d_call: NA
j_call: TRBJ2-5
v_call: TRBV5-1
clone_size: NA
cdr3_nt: TGCGCCAGCAGCCCCGCCCAGCGTGCGCAAGGAGAGACCCAGTACTTC
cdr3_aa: CASSPAQRAQGETQYF

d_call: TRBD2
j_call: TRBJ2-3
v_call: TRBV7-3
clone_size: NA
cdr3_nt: TGTGCCAGCAGCTTAGCGGGAGGACTCGGGGATACGCAGTATTTT
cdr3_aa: CASSLAGGLGDTQYF

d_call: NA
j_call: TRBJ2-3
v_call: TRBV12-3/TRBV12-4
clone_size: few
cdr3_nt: TGTGCCAGCAGTTTTTCGGATACGCAGTATTTT
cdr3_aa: CASSFSDTQYF

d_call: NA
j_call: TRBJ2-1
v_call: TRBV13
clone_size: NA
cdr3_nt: TGTGCCAGCAGCAAGAGACTTACAGGGCTTGTATTATCAAGTACCTACAATGAGCAGTTCTTC
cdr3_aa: CASSKRLTGLVLSSTYNEQFF

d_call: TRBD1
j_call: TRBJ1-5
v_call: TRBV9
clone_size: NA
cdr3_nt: TGTGCCAGCAGCGTAGATGGACAGGAGCACCAGCCCCAGCATTTT
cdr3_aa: CASSVDGQEHQPQHF

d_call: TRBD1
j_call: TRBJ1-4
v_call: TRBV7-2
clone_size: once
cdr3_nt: TGTGCCAGCAGCCTGGGACAGGGCCATGCAACTAATGAAAAACTGTTTTTT
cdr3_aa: CASSLGQGHATNEKLFF

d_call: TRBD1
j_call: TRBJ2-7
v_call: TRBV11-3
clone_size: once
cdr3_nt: TGTGCCAGCAGCTTAGATTCAGGGGGCGGTGACGAGCAGTACTTC
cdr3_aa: CASSLDSGGGDEQYF

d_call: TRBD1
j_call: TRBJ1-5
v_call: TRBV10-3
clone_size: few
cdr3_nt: TGTGCCATCAGAAACCGGGACAGGGGGCGAGGGGGCAATCAGCCCCAGCATTTT
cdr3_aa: CAIRNRDRGRGGNQPQHF

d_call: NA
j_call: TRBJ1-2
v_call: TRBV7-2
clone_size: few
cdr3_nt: TGTGCCAGCAGCTTAGGCACTTCCGGGTATGGCTACACCTTC
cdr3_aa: CASSLGTSGYGYTF

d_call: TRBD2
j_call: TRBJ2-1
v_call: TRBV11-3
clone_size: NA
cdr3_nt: TGTGCCAGCAGCTTAGCCTCCGGGACTAGCGGGAGGGGAAATGAGCAGTTCTTC
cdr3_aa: CASSLASGTSGRGNEQFF

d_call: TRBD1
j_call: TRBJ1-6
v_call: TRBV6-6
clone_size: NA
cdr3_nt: TGTGCCAGCAGTTACTCGACAGGGTTCGGTTCACCCCTCCACTTT
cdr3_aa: CASSYSTGFGSPLHF

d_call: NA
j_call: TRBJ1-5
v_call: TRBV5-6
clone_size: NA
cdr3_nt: TGTGCCAGCAGCTTAATCGGTGACACTCAGCCCCAGCATTTT
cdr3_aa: CASSLIGDTQPQHF

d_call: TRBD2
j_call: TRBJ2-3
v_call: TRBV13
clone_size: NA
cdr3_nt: TGTGCCAGCAGCTTAGGAGGACTAGCGGGAGTGCCAGATACGCAGTATTTT
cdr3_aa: CASSLGGLAGVPDTQYF

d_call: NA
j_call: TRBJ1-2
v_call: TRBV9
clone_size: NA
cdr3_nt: TGTGCCAGCAGCGTAGGCTTGGACAGATCCTATGGCTACACCTTC
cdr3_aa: CASSVGLDRSYGYTF

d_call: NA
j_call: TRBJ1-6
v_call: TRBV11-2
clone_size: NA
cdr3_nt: TGTGCCAGCAGCCTCTCCTATAATTCACCCCTCCACTTT
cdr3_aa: CASSLSYNSPLHF

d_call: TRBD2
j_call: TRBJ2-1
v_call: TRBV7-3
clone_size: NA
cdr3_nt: TGTGCCAGCAGCCTAAGCGGGAGCGATGAGCAGTTCTTC
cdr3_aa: CASSLSGSDEQFF

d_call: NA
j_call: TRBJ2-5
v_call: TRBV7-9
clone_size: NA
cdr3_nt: TGTGCCAGCAGCCTAACAGGAATACAAGAGACCCAGTACTTC
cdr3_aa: CASSLTGIQETQYF

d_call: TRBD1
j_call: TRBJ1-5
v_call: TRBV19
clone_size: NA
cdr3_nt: TGTGCCAGTAGTATTGGCAGGGGGATCAGGAATCAGCCCCAGCATTTT
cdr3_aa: CASSIGRGIRNQPQHF

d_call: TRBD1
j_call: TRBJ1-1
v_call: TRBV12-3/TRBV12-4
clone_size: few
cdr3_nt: TGTGCCAGCGGATACAGGGGTAGGGCTGAAGCTTTCTTT
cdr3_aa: CASGYRGRAEAFF

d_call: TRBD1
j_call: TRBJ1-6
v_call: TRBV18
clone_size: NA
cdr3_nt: TGTGCCAGCTCACCTCAAACACAGGGGTATAATTCACCCCTCCACTTT
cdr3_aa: CASSPQTQGYNSPLHF

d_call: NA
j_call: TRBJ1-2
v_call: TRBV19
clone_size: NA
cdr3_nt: TGTGCCACCTCCCCAGGGGCCGCTTATGGCTACACCTTC
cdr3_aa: CATSPGAAYGYTF

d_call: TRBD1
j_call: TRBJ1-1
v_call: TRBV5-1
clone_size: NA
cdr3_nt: TGCGCCAGCAGAGAGGGGGCAGAGAACACTGAAGCTTTCTTT
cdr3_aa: CASREGAENTEAFF

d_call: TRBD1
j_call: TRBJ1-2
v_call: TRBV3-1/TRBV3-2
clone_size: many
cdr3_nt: TGTGCCAGCAGCATTAGACAGGGATGGGGCTACACCTTC
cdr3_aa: CASSIRQGWGYTF

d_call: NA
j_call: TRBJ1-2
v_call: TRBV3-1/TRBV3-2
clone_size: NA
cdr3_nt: TGTGCCAGCAGCCAATTGACAGTTCATGGCTACACCTTC
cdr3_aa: CASSQLTVHGYTF

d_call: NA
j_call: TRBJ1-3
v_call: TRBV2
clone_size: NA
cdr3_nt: TGTGCCAGCAGCCCCCCTAGGGGAAATGGAAACACCATATATTTT
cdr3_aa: CASSPPRGNGNTIYF